This T cell receptor (beta chain) was captured by sequencing in a study of T cells in Graves' hyperthyroidism and ophthalmopathy. Authors of the study amplified TCR beta CDR3 regions from RNA transcripts. The HTBI primer set was used in a first-round RT-PCR of the TCR CDR3. MiXCR was run by TCRdb on the multiplex PCR reads, yielding one entry per CDR3 protein. The sample has 500,000 to 550,000 distinct CDR3 sequences, roughly 21% seen once; the top ten hold about 50%. The cohort's ophthalmopathy patients, a group with duration under 3 months, had a Clinical Activity Score of at least 3 and a NOSPECS grade of at least 4. Germline CDR1 LNHDA, CDR2 SQIVND (reference sequence). The germline V and J ends were trimmed by 3 bases and 0 bases, with 15 bases remaining between them. This CDR3 is built from 17 residues.

This receptor was obtained from a man aged 40-49 years with Graves' ophthalmopathy. Sequenced: blood. J is TRBJ1-3 and V is TRBV19; D is ambiguous. CDR3 coding DNA: TGTGCCAGTAGTATTGGTCCGGACTTAAGCTCTGGAAACACCATATATTTT. Its protein product is CASSIGPDLSSGNTIYF.